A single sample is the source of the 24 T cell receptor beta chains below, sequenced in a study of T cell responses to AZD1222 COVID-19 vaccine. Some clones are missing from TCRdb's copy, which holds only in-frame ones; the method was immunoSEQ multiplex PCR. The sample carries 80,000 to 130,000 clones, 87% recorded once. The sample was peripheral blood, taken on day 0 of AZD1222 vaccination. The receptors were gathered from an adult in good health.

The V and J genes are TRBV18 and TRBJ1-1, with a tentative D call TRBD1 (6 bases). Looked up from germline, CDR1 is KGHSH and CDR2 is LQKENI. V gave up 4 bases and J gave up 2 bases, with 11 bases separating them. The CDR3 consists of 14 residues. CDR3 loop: CASSLQGGNTEAFF. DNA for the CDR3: TGTGCCAGCTCACTACAGGGAGGAAACACTGAAGCTTTCTTT.

CDR3 nucleotides: TGTGCCAGCAGCTCCAGATCTAATCCGGCGGGGGCCGGGGGTGGCTACACCTTC. Its protein product is CASSSRSNPAGAGGGYTF. The chain uses TRBV7-2 and TRBJ1-2, with D perhaps TRBD1 (6 bases). V lost 4 bases to trimming and J lost 7 bases, with 28 bases between them. This CDR3 is 18 amino acids long. CDR1 and CDR2 from the germline V gene are SGHTA and FQGNSA.

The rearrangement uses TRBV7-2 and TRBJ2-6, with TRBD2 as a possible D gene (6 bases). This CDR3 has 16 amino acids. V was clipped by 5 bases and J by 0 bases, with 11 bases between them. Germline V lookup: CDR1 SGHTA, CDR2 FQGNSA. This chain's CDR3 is CASSLSGHSGANVLTF. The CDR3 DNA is TGTGCCAGCAGCCTTAGCGGCCACTCTGGGGCCAACGTCCTGACTTTC. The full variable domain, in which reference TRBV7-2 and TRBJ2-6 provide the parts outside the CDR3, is GAGVSQSPSNKVTEKGKDVELRCDPISGHTALYWYRQSLGQGLEFLIYFQGNSAPDKSGLPSDRFSAERTGGSVSTLTIQRTQQEDSAVYLCASSLSGHSGANVLTFGAGSRLTVL.

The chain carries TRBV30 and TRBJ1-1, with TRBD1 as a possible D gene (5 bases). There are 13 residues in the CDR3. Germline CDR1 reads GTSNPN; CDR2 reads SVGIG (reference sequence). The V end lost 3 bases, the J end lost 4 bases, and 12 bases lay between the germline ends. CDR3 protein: CAWRTSGGTEAFF. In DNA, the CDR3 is TGTGCCTGGAGGACATCGGGGGGCACTGAAGCTTTCTTT.

The CDR3 coding sequence is TGTGCCAGCAGTTCACAGGGAGGAGGAGAAGGCTACACCTTC. Its translation is CASSSQGGGEGYTF. The rearrangement uses TRBV6-5 and TRBJ1-2, with D perhaps matching TRBD1 (6 bases). The CDR3 length is 14 residues. V was trimmed by 4 bases and J by 8 bases, leaving 17 bases between them. CDR1 is MNHEY and CDR2 is SVGAGI in the germline V gene.

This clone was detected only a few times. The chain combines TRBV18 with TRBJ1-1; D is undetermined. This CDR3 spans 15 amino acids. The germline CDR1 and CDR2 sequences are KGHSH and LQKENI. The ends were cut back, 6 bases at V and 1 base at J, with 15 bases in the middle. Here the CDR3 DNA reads TGTGCCAGCTCCTTTTCAGTCGGGGAGAACACTGAAGCTTTCTTT. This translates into CASSFSVGENTEAFF.

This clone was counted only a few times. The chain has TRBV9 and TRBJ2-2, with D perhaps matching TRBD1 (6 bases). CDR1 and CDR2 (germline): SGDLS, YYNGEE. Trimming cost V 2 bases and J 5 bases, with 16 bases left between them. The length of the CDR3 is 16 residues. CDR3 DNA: TGTGCCAGCAGCGTCTCGGGCAGGGGAGCGACCGGGGAGCTGTTTTTT. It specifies CASSVSGRGATGELFF.

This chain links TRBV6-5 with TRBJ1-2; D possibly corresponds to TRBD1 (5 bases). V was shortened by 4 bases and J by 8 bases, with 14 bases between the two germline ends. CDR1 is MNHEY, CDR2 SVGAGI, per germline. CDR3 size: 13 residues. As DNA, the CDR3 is TGTGCCAGCAGTTTCGGGACCTCCCGCGGCTACACCTTC. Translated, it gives CASSFGTSRGYTF.

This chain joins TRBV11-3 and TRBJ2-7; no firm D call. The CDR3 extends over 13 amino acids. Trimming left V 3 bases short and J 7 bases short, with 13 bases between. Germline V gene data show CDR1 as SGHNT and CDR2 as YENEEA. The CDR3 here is CASSFGIWGEQYF. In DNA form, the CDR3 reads TGTGCCAGCAGCTTTGGAATCTGGGGTGAGCAGTACTTC.

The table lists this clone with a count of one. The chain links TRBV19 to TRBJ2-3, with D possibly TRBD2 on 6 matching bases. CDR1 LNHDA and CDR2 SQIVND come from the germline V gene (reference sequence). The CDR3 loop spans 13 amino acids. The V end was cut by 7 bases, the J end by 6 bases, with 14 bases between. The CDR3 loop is CASNGLRGDTQYF. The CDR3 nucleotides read TGTGCCAGTAACGGACTACGTGGTGATACGCAGTATTTT.

The CDR3 DNA follows: TGCGCCAGCAGCTTTTTGGGTGGCTACGAGCAGTACTTC. Translation gives CASSFLGGYEQYF. This sequence joins TRBV5-1 and TRBJ2-7; D is unresolved. The CDR3 runs 13 residues. Trimming pared 2 bases from V and 3 bases from J, leaving 9 bases between. In germline, CDR1 is SGHRS, CDR2 YFSETQ.

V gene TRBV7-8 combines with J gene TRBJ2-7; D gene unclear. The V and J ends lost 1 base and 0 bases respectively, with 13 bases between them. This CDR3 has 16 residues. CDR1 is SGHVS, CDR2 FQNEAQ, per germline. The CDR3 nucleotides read TGTGCCAGCAGCTTAGTTGGCACGGTGAGCTCCTACGAGCAGTACTTC. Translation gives CASSLVGTVSSYEQYF.

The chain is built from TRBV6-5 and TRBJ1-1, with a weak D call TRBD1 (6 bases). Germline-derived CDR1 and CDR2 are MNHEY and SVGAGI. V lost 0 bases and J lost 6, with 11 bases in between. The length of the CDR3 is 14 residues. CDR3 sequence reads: CASSYSKQGAEAFF. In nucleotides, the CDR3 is TGTGCCAGCAGTTACTCGAAACAGGGTGCTGAAGCTTTCTTT.

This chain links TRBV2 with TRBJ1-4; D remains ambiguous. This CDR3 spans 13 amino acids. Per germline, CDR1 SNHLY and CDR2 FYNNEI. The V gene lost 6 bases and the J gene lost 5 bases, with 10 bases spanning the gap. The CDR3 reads CASSRERNEKLFF. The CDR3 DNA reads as TGTGCCAGCAGCCGCGAGCGGAATGAAAAACTGTTTTTT.

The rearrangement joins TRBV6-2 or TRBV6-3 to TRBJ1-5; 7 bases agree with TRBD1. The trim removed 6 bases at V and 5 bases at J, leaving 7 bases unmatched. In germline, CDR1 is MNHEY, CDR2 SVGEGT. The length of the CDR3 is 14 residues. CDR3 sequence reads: CASSRDRVYQPQHF. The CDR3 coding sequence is TGTGCCAGCAGCCGCGACAGGGTTTATCAGCCCCAGCATTTT.

Written as DNA, the CDR3 is TGTGCCAGCAGCCAAGGGAGCGGGGCCGGGGCCAACGTCCTGACTTTC. Translating gives CASSQGSGAGANVLTF. The chain is built from TRBV4-2 and TRBJ2-6; TRBD2 matches 7 bases. V was pared by 1 base and J by 4 bases, with 4 bases of the junction left unmatched. The CDR3 runs to 16 residues. Germline values: CDR1 LGHNA, CDR2 YNFKEQ.

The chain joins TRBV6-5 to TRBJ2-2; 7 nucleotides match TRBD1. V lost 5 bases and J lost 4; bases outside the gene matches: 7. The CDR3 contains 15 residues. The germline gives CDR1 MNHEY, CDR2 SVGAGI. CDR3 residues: CASSQLRTGTGELFF. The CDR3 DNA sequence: TGTGCCAGCAGTCAGCTGCGGACAGGCACCGGGGAGCTGTTTTTT.

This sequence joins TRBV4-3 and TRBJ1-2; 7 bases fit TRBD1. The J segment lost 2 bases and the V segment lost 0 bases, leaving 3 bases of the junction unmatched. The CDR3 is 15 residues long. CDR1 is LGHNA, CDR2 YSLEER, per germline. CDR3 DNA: TGCGCCAGCAGCCAAGAGCCCAGGGGGAACTATGGCTACACCTTC. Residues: CASSQEPRGNYGYTF.

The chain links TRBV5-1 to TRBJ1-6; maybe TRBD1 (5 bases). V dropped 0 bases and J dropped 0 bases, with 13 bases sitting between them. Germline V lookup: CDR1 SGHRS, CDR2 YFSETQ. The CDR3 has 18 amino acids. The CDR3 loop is CASSLVQATSSYNSPLHF. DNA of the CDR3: TGCGCCAGCAGCTTGGTACAGGCGACGAGCTCCTATAATTCACCCCTCCACTTT.

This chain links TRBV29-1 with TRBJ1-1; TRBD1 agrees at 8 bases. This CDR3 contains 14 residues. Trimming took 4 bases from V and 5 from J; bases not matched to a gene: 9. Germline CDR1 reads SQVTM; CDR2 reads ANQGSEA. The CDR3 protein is CSVGHGRGHTEAFF. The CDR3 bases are TGCAGCGTTGGTCACGGCAGGGGGCATACTGAAGCTTTCTTT.

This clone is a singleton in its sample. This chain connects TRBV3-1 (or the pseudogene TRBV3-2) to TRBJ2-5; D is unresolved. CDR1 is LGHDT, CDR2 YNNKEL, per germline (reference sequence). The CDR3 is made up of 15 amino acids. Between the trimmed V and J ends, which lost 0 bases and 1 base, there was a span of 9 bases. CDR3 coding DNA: TGTGCCAGCAGCCAAGATGCTGGCTTCCAAGAGACCCAGTACTTC. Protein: CASSQDAGFQETQYF.

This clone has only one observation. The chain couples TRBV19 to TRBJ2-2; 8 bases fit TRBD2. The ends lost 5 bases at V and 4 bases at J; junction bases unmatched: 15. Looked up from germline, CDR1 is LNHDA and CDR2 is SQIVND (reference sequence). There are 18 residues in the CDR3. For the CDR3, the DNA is TGTGCCAGTAGTCCCGGGAGGGTCGGGACTTTTCTCACCGGGGAGCTGTTTTTT. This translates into CASSPGRVGTFLTGELFF. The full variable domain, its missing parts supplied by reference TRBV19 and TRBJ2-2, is DGGITQSPKYLFRKEGQNVTLSCEQNLNHDAMYWYRQDPGQGLRLIYYSQIVNDFQKGDIAEGYSVSREKKESFPLTVTSAQKNPTAFYLCASSPGRVGTFLTGELFFGEGSRLTVL.

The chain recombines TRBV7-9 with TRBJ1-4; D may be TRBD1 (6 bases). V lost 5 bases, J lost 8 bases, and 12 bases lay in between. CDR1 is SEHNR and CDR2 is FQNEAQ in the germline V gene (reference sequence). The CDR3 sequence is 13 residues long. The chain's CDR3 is CASSPQGREKLFF. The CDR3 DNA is TGTGCCAGCAGCCCCCAGGGGAGGGAAAAACTGTTTTTT.

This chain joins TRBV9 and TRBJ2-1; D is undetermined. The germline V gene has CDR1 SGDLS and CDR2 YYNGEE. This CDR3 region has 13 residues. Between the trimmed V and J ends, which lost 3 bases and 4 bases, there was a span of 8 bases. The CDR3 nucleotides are TGTGCCAGCAGCGAAGGAGATTACAATGAGCAGTTCTTC. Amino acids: CASSEGDYNEQFF.